Included here is one T cell receptor (beta chain) sequence, with context. Which antigen it targets is not known. The sample comes from a study of cytomegalovirus exposure and HLA in healthy donors (dated by TCRdb to 2015 to 2018). Regarding the research as a whole: An earlier analysis of several hundred of the donors reported approximately 270 Gb of sequence data and more than 90 million unique TCR beta sequences from 150 million to 200 million T cells. About 300 gigabases of sequencing data and roughly 81 million unique TCR sequences made up an early release that covered 500 to 650 HLA-typed donors. Of the approximately 400 genotyped donors, 75% to 85% were placed in the genetic ancestry cluster associated with self-reported Caucasian donors. The study aimed to test whether cataloging public T cell receptors could reveal signatures of past pathogen exposure. The study used immunosequencing to profile the T cell repertoires of more than 650 subjects and linked those repertoires to cytomegalovirus serostatus. Along with the roughly 710-subject first cohort, a separate validation cohort of some 130 different subjects was used. To predict cytomegalovirus infection status, the study brought together high-throughput TCR immunosequencing, statistical association of individual TCRs with disease status, and machine learning. A later analysis re-examined previously published TCR beta repertoires from 500 to 700 donors and added high-resolution HLA genotyping to investigate patterns of TCR occurrence. Rather than using new phenotypic data, the later analysis identified candidate immune exposures from TCR beta sequences and from how often those sequences occurred across donors. In an earlier analysis of 587 of the donors, high-throughput TCR beta sequencing was used to judge whether each TCR beta V gene segment behaved as functional or pseudogenic. Donor age, sex, ethnicity and CMV serostatus were compiled together with the repertoire data. A later genetic analysis used genome-wide SNP genotypes for about three fifths of the 666 donors, treating that subset as a discovery cohort. All discovery cohort repertoires had been generated on a single sequencing platform. HLA typing included class I and class II loci at four-digit resolution. Typing coverage differed by locus: A, B, C, DRB1 and DQB1 were typed in roughly 620-640 donors, DQA1 in about 510, DPA1 in some 610, and DPB1 in around 490. Because of strong linkage in the cohort, roughly 5 DR-DQ haplotypes were treated as single units for association and clustering. Among some 400 genotyped donors of the cohort, an average of around 250,000 unique TCR beta nucleotide sequences was sequenced per donor, of which about 18% were non-productive.

At the junction V is shortened by 4 bases and J by 6 bases; bases outside the gene matches: 4. Sequences SQVTM (CDR1) and ANQGSEA (CDR2) are obtained from the germline V gene. The CDR3 runs 12 residues from the cysteine to the phenylalanine. Only the CDR3 DNA is retained, 36 bases long and in frame from the first base. In total, 500 to 700 healthy bone marrow donors made up the cohort. At the time of sampling, all cohort members were nominally healthy, though unrecorded immune exposures were likely present. The donor tested CMV seronegative and was one of the 352 seronegative cohort members. A peripheral blood sample was collected from each donor, and TCR beta sequencing was performed on peripheral blood mononuclear cells. Genomic DNA extraction from the blood cell samples was performed with the Qiagen DNeasy Blood Extraction Kit. Receptor amplification or capture employed the immunoSEQ multiplex PCR assay. For the multiplex PCR, a mixture combining 60 forward primers for TCR Vbeta segments and 13 reverse primers for TCR Jbeta segments was used. The CDR3 region of rearranged TCR beta genes was amplified from genomic DNA by a multiplex PCR assay. On the Illumina HiSeq System, the amplified TCR beta libraries were sequenced as 87-base-pair reads. Under the source paper's analysis protocol: In a later analysis, tens of millions of unique TCR beta chains were counted across the roughly 670 repertoires, and some 10 million of these chains were shared by at least two donors. Raw reads were error-corrected and collapsed into unique sequences by a nearest-neighbor algorithm in which closely related sequences were merged to remove PCR and sequencing errors. To assign V, D and J gene segments, CDR3 sequences were aligned to IMGT reference sequences. Each retained sequence needed at least a six-nucleotide match to both a V gene segment and a J gene segment. Rearrangements were called productive when the CDR3 lacked stop codons and stayed in frame with V and J; all others were non-productive. Following IMGT convention, CDR3 was defined as the stretch from the second conserved V-encoded cysteine up to the conserved J-encoded phenylalanine. The earlier analysis of about 640 of the donors excluded any sequence lacking an unambiguous match to a single V gene segment. In an earlier analysis of 450 to 750 of the donors, a V segment was called functional when productive rearrangements were above 56.7%, and segregating when the standard deviation between donors exceeded 5%. To diagnose cytomegalovirus status from the catalog of TCR beta chain sequences, a statistical classification framework was built. V and J gene assignment, in a later analysis, came from comparing TCR nucleotide sequences with IMGT/GENE-DB human TR gene sequences. In a later analysis, CDR3 sequences and most-parsimonious VDJ recombination scenarios were assigned using the TCRdist pipeline. In a later analysis, each TCR beta chain was defined by its CDR3 amino acid sequence together with its V-gene family, and reads without a unique V-gene family were excluded. In a later analysis, 500 to 700 highly shared, low-generation-probability nucleotide sequences were removed to address suspected cross-contamination and a sequencing artifact. In a later analysis, a clonal expansion index was calculated for each public chain from normalized within-repertoire ranks of inferred template counts. A later analysis computed generation probabilities with a VDJ recombination model fitted to out-of-frame rearrangements, and checked the results against IGoR. In a later analysis, hypergeometric tests were used to score TCR-TCR, TCR-HLA and TCR-CMV co-occurrence, with a repertoire-size bias correction applied to TCR pairs. In a later analysis, false discovery rates were estimated by permuting HLA or CMV assignments 20 times. A later analysis grouped co-occurring TCRs with DBSCAN, adding TCRdist sequence similarity when clustering within HLA-allele-positive subsets. Repertoires with fewer than 30,000 or more than 120,000 public chains were left out of co-occurrence clustering, as were a few repertoires with anomalous nucleotide sharing. TCRdb holds this immuneACCESS table with in-frame rearrangements only. Some clones are missing; in checked studies, unresolved V genes explain under half, and the rest has no known cause. The D gene and trimming were derived from the DNA, and the V and J assignments and clone size from that table. This sample's table carries approximately 120,000 clones. Roughly 1% of the sample lies in the top ten.

General findings and caveats noted by the study authors: A further reported finding was that TCR beta sequences accurately predicted the HLA-A and HLA-B alleles for most subjects in the first cohort. In a later analysis, several top co-occurrence clusters were reported to appear linked to parvovirus B19, influenza, CMV and Epstein-Barr virus. In a later analysis, HLA-associated TCR beta chains showed more clonal expansion and lower generation probabilities than non-associated chains that were equally common. A cluster of highly shared sequence variants was judged likely to be a technical artifact of the sequencing pipeline. According to a later genetic analysis, donors in an Asian-associated ancestry cluster had fewer N-insertions in productive TCRs than the approximately 670-donor mean. In a later analysis, TCR association rates were found to vary across HLA loci, with the most associated TCRs seen for DRB1 alleles and the fewest for HLA-C alleles. Some 15 rarely observed V segments, including chromosome 9 orphons, were excluded from the earlier analysis of approximately 500 of the donors because counts were too low. The study gave a list of more than 150 TCR beta chains associated with cytomegalovirus. In a later genetic analysis, a missense DCLRE1C variant was associated with V-gene and J-gene trimming of TCR beta chains, and the association was replicated in an independent cohort. HLA typing was unavailable for some donors at each locus, so association tests used only the typed subset. A few of the identified cytomegalovirus-associated TCR beta chains were confirmed in vitro to be specific for cytomegalovirus antigens. Some IMGT-functional V segments, including TRBV6-2 and TRBV6-3, could not be distinguished by the 87-base-pair reads and were therefore excluded. Broadly in line with IMGT annotations, most TCR beta V segments showed up in productive rearrangements about 90% or about 30% of the time in an earlier analysis of several hundred of the donors. Across donors, most TCR sequences were observed very rarely, whereas some public TCRs were present in many individuals. Sequencing depth was assumed to be roughly uniform across donors in the presence/absence analyses, though that assumption may not hold. When HLA alleles, especially DR and DQ, strongly co-occurred, attributing TCR associations to individual alleles was difficult. Only TCR beta chains were sequenced in this cohort, and the absence of alpha or paired-chain data limited detectable features. It was suggested by the authors that the approach could potentially be generalized to other disease states and immunological phenotypes. A later analysis associated some 17,000 TCR beta sequences with specific HLA alleles at a false discovery rate of 0.05. A later analysis found that most CMV-associated TCR beta chains appeared HLA-restricted, with HLA associations seemingly driven largely by CMV exposure. The classifier was reported to diagnose cytomegalovirus status with high specificity and sensitivity in both the original and validation cohorts. Linkage disequilibrium might explain the correlated functional status among segregating V segments, but an unknown experimental factor could not be excluded. The only immune exposure information available for the cohort was CMV serostatus.

The chain links TRBV29-1 with TRBJ1-2, and TRBD1 matches 8 of the central bases. Sequences were obtained from PBMCs. The TCR was taken from a man between 18 and 35 years old in good health and CMV-seronegative. The DNA sequence follows: TGCAGCGTTGTACAGGGGGGGGATGGCTACACCTTC. This translates into CSVVQGGDGYTF.